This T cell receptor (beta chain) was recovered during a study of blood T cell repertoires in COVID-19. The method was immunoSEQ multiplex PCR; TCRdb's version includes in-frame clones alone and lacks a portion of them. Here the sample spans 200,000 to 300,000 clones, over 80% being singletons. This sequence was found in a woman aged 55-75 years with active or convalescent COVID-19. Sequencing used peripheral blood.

The CDR3 DNA reads TGTGCCAGCAGCGACTCCGGTCCCAGTGAAAAACTGTTTTTT. Its protein is CASSDSGPSEKLFF. The chain uses TRBV11-3 and TRBJ1-4; no clear D gene. The germline V and J ends were trimmed by 5 bases and 7 bases, with 14 bases remaining between them. CDR3 size: 14 residues. Per the germline V gene, CDR1 is SGHNT and CDR2 is YENEEA.